This T cell receptor (beta chain) was sequenced for a study of Graves' ophthalmopathy and Graves' hyperthyroidism. The evidence that diagnosis relied on was clinical symptoms, serum thyroxine, TRAb, thyroid ultrasound and orbital computed tomography. Transcripts of RNA were the source for amplifying TCR beta CDR3 regions. First-round RT-PCR relied on HTBI primers, and a second-round multiplex PCR came next. TCRdb re-analysed the multiplex PCR reads in MiXCR, keeping a single row per CDR3 protein. The sample includes approximately 1.2 million distinct CDR3 sequences, approximately 35% seen only once; the top ten take around 10%. This clonotype was recorded at least ten times. No antigen is known for it. From germline, CDR1 is LNHNV and CDR2 YYDKDF (reference sequence). The CDR3 loop spans 16 amino acids. V shed 0 bases and J 5 bases; nucleotides not matched to a gene: 6. General study results and limits: Both a roughly 68% sensitivity and a roughly 72% specificity characterized the model's predictions of ophthalmopathy progression. Blood contained most expanded thyroid clonotypes exceeding 0.001 frequency.

The chain combines TRBV15 with TRBJ1-4; 7 bases fit TRBD1. This receptor was taken from an adult man with Graves' hyperthyroidism. Sequenced input: peripheral blood or thyroid tissue (not recorded which). The CDR3 is CATSRDAGTVNEKLFF. The CDR3 bases are TGTGCCACCAGCAGAGATGCCGGGACAGTCAATGAAAAACTGTTTTTT.